These T cell receptor beta chains were read from a single sample in a study of control samples from healthy donors and cancer patients. The data were produced by immunoSEQ multiplex PCR, yet TCRdb's version contains in-frame clones alone and is incomplete. The table lists about 150,000 clones, roughly 94% of them singletons, with around 6.2% in the top ten. Sample: blood. These receptors came from a middle-aged man in good health. Each CDR3 is given with its conserved first and last residue. The D gene is left open where the match is weak. Where a row states a size, it is once, few, many or the class of an expanded clone; other rows omit it.

v_call	d_call	j_call	clone_size	cdr3_nt	cdr3_aa
TRBV27	-	TRBJ1-2	-	-	CASSSSNPNSNYGYTF
TRBV7-2	TRBD1	TRBJ1-6	medium-sized	TGTGCCAGCAGCCGGGACAGGGGGCAGTCACCCCTCCACTTT	CASSRDRGQSPLHF
TRBV30	-	TRBJ1-5	-	TGTGCCTGGAGCCGGGTCTCCGGCCAGCAGCCCCAGCATTTT	CAWSRVSGQQPQHF
TRBV7-9	-	TRBJ2-7	-	TGTGCCAGCAGCTTAGTGGCAGGTCTCAATACCTACGAGCAGTACTTC	CASSLVAGLNTYEQYF
TRBV19	TRBD1	TRBJ1-1	-	TGTGCCAGTAGTAAGAGGGACAGGGGGCTGCGCACTGAAGCTTTCTTT	CASSKRDRGLRTEAFF
TRBV10-2	-	TRBJ2-7	once	TGCGCCAGTTCCCCTAGTCGTCACGAGCAGTACTTC	CASSPSRHEQYF
TRBV28	TRBD1	TRBJ1-6	-	TGTGCCAGCCTAGAGGGGACAGGGGATACACCCCTCCACTTT	CASLEGTGDTPLHF
TRBV15	-	TRBJ1-6	-	TGTGCCACCAGCATCTGGGGGTCTGCGAATTCACCCCTCCACTTT	CATSIWGSANSPLHF
TRBV9	-	TRBJ1-1	-	TGTGCCAGCAGCGTGGAGCCTCAGGGGAACACTGAAGCTTTCTTT	CASSVEPQGNTEAFF
TRBV5-6	-	TRBJ2-5	-	TGTGCCAGCAGCTTGTTACGCGGGGGCGTTAAAGAGACCCAGTACTTC	CASSLLRGGVKETQYF
TRBV15	-	TRBJ2-7	-	TGTGCCACCAGCAGAGACCGGGACTTTGCCTACGAGCAGTACTTC	CATSRDRDFAYEQYF
TRBV12-3/TRBV12-4	-	TRBJ1-2	-	TGTGCCAGCACCCCGGGACGGGAATATGGCTACACCTTC	CASTPGREYGYTF
TRBV9	-	TRBJ1-1	-	TGTGCCAGCAGCGCTCTGGACGGCTACACTGAAGCTTTCTTT	CASSALDGYTEAFF
TRBV28	-	TRBJ1-1	-	TGTGCTCTAAGGAAAGAACTGAACACTGAAGCTTTCTTT	CALRKELNTEAFF
TRBV11-2	-	TRBJ1-1	-	TGTGCCAGCAGCCACAACTCGAGGGCCGGGAACACTGAAGCTTTCTTT	CASSHNSRAGNTEAFF
TRBV4-3	-	TRBJ2-2	-	TGCGCCAGCAGCCAGCTCAGGGTGGACACCGGGGAGCTGTTTTTT	CASSQLRVDTGELFF
TRBV24-1	-	TRBJ1-2	-	TGTGCCACCAGTGACGCCCACCGGGTGCCCTATGGCTACACCTTC	CATSDAHRVPYGYTF
TRBV30	TRBD1	TRBJ1-5	-	TGTGCCTGGTCAGGGGGTTCGAGCAATCAGCCCCAGCATTTT	CAWSGGSSNQPQHF
TRBV5-4	-	TRBJ1-1	-	TGTGCCAGCAGCTTGGGGTTTGGAGGGAAGGACACTGAAGCTTTCTTT	CASSLGFGGKDTEAFF
TRBV2	-	TRBJ2-7	-	TGTGCCAGCTCGGTGGGGCCTGCCTACGAGCAGTACTTC	CASSVGPAYEQYF
TRBV9	-	TRBJ1-1	-	TGTGCCAGCAGCGTAGGAGGGGAGAACACTGAAGCTTTCTTT	CASSVGGENTEAFF
TRBV7-8	-	TRBJ1-4	-	TGTGCCAGCAGCTTAGAAGGGAGGTGGGGGAGAGGGCTCAATAATGAAAAACTGTTTTTT	CASSLEGRWGRGLNNEKLFF
TRBV6-1	-	TRBJ1-2	-	TGTGCCAGCAGTGAAAAAGGAGGGTTGGGATATGGCTACACCTTC	CASSEKGGLGYGYTF
TRBV13	-	TRBJ1-1	-	TGTGCCAGCATGGGGGGTTCCACTGAAGCTTTCTTT	CASMGGSTEAFF
TRBV7-8	-	TRBJ2-5	-	TGTGCCAGCAGCGACCAACCCAGGGCGGGGGAGACCCAGTACTTC	CASSDQPRAGETQYF
TRBV19	-	TRBJ2-5	-	TGTGCCAGTAGTATAAACTGGCCGGTGGAGACCCAGTACTTC	CASSINWPVETQYF
TRBV28	-	TRBJ1-1	-	TGTGCCAGCAGCCCGAGCCGCACCACGAGGGAAACTGAAGCTTTCTTT	CASSPSRTTRETEAFF
TRBV2	TRBD2	TRBJ2-2	-	TGTGCCAGCAGCGGTAGCGGGGGGCTCAACACCGGGGAGCTGTTTTTT	CASSGSGGLNTGELFF
TRBV4-1	-	TRBJ1-1	-	TGCGCCAGCAGCCAAGATCCCCCCCCGAACACTGAAGCTTTCTTT	CASSQDPPPNTEAFF
TRBV5-1	-	TRBJ1-1	-	TGCGCCAGCAGCTTGGAGGAGGGGTGGAGCACTGAAGCTTTCTTT	CASSLEEGWSTEAFF
TRBV19	-	TRBJ1-2	-	TGTGCCAGTAGTATGGCGGGGACAAACCTTTACACCTTC	CASSMAGTNLYTF
TRBV12-3/TRBV12-4	-	TRBJ1-3	-	TGTGCCAGCAGCCAGGGGACTGGAAACACCATATATTTT	CASSQGTGNTIYF
TRBV7-2	-	TRBJ1-1	-	TGTGCCAGCAGCTTAAACCGTAACACTGAAGCTTTCTTT	CASSLNRNTEAFF
TRBV18	TRBD1	TRBJ2-1	few	TGTGCCAGCTCACCACCGGGACAGACTTACAATGAGCAGTTCTTC	CASSPPGQTYNEQFF
TRBV6-4	-	TRBJ1-2	-	TGTGCCAGCAGTGACGCGGGGGCCGACTATGGCTACACCTTC	CASSDAGADYGYTF
TRBV24-1	-	TRBJ2-3	-	TGTGCCACCAGTGATACTCTTTCCGCAGATACGCAGTATTTT	CATSDTLSADTQYF
TRBV6-5	-	TRBJ2-7	-	TGTGCCAGCAGTTACTCCGGCGGGGACAAGGACGAGCAGTACTTC	CASSYSGGDKDEQYF
TRBV2	-	TRBJ1-2	-	TGTGCCAGCAGTGCGTTCAGGGAGGGGTATGGCTACACCTTC	CASSAFREGYGYTF
TRBV6-5	-	TRBJ1-6	once	TGTGCCAGCCGCGGGACAATTAATTCACCCCTCCACTTT	CASRGTINSPLHF
TRBV27	-	TRBJ1-2	-	TGTGCCAGCAGTTTAAAGGGTGCTGGCTATGGCTACACCTTC	CASSLKGAGYGYTF
TRBV11-2	-	TRBJ1-3	-	TGTGCCAGCAGCTCGCCGCAGGACCCTCACTCTGGAAACACCATATATTTT	CASSSPQDPHSGNTIYF
TRBV5-4	TRBD2	TRBJ2-5	-	TGTGCCAGCAGCTTGTGGGGGGGAGAGACCCAGTACTTC	CASSLWGGETQYF
TRBV6-2/TRBV6-3	-	TRBJ2-7	-	TGTGCCAGCAGTGAGCAACCCCCGTGGAACGAGCAGTACTTC	CASSEQPPWNEQYF
TRBV2	-	TRBJ2-6	-	TGTGCCAGCAAACGGGGGGCAGGAGGAATCTCTGGGGCCAACGTCCTGACTTTC	CASKRGAGGISGANVLTF
TRBV15	-	TRBJ2-6	-	TGTGCCACCAGGAGCTCTGGGGCCAACGTCCTGACTTTC	CATRSSGANVLTF
TRBV6-5	TRBD1	TRBJ1-5	-	TGTGCCAGCTCAGACCCCGGGACAGGGGGTCAGCCCCAGCATTTT	CASSDPGTGGQPQHF
TRBV7-9	-	TRBJ2-1	-	TGTGCCAGCAGCCCCCGACAGAGCTCCTACAATGAGCAGTTCTTC	CASSPRQSSYNEQFF
TRBV6-5	-	TRBJ1-2	-	TGTGCCAGCAGTTCACAGGGTGTGTCTAACTATGGCTACACCTTC	CASSSQGVSNYGYTF
TRBV7-9	TRBD1	TRBJ1-3	-	TGTGCCAGCACTAGAGGCGGACAGGGGCTCTTGAGCTCTGGAAACACCATATATTTT	CASTRGGQGLLSSGNTIYF
TRBV7-9	TRBD2	TRBJ2-1	-	TGTGCCAGCAGTCGACCGCAGACTAGCGGGGGGGTAGGTGGTGAGCAGTTCTTC	CASSRPQTSGGVGGEQFF
TRBV19	-	TRBJ2-5	-	TGTGCCAGTAGTCAGAACCAAGAGACCCAGTACTTC	CASSQNQETQYF
TRBV6-5	TRBD1	TRBJ2-7	-	TGTGCCAGCAGTTACGGGACAGGGGCGGTCGAGCAGTACTTC	CASSYGTGAVEQYF
TRBV29-1	TRBD1	TRBJ1-2	-	TGCAGCGTTGAGGGAATCGGGACAGTTGGGGGCTACACCTTC	CSVEGIGTVGGYTF
TRBV5-1	TRBD1	TRBJ1-2	once	TGCGCCAGCAGCCAAACCGGGACAGGACGGCGAGGCTACACCTTC	CASSQTGTGRRGYTF
TRBV7-6	TRBD1	TRBJ1-1	-	TGTGCCAGCAGCTTAGCCCCGGACAGGGTCACTGAAGCTTTCTTT	CASSLAPDRVTEAFF
TRBV7-6	TRBD2	TRBJ2-1	-	TGTGCCAGCAGCTTAGAGGCCGGGGGGACCCTCTACAATGAGCAGTTCTTC	CASSLEAGGTLYNEQFF
TRBV7-9	-	TRBJ1-2	-	TGTGCCAGCAGCTTAGAGGCTTCGGATTTGGGCTACACCTTC	CASSLEASDLGYTF
TRBV6-4	-	TRBJ1-3	-	TGTGCCAGCAGTGACGATGGGGGGTCGGGGGGAAACACCATATATTTT	CASSDDGGSGGNTIYF
TRBV2	-	TRBJ1-2	-	TGTGCCGGCCCGGGAGAGGGGGGCGATGGCTACACCTTC	CAGPGEGGDGYTF